The present TCR beta chain was sequenced within a study of human thymus T cells. Thymus tissue was removed during corrective cardiac surgery. Germline CDR1 MNHEY, CDR2 SVGAGI. After removal of 0 bases from V and 5 bases from J, the junction contained 6 bases not matched to a gene. This CDR3 spans 15 amino acids. Data came from immunoSEQ multiplex PCR; TCRdb stores just in-frame clones and leaves some out. The data show roughly 86,000 clones, with around 96% seen just once and roughly 0.03% held by the top ten. The receptor's source is a boy younger than two with a congenital heart defect but otherwise immunologically healthy. The chain combines TRBV6-5 with TRBJ1-1, with TRBD1 matching over 7 bases. Sequencing was carried out using thymus tissue. CDR3 bases: TGTGCCAGCAGTTACTCAACCAGGGGGGTGACTGAAGCTTTCTTT. Its protein is CASSYSTRGVTEAFF.